This T cell receptor (beta chain) derives from a study of post-analysis software for immune sequencing data. Points from the study as a whole: Versus controls, multiple sclerosis patients showed significantly lower diversity (normalized Chao1). Elevated frequency relative to controls characterized four or five TRBV segments in patients, TRBV5-6, TRBV5-1 and TRBV20-1 among them.

Germline CDR1 and CDR2: SGHTA and FQGTGA. CDR3 length: 18 amino acids. This clonotype was picked up a small number of times. What it binds is unknown. The TCR beta cDNA libraries carried unique molecular identifiers. TCRdb called the PCR reads again in MiXCR, with one record for every CDR3 protein. The sample records 750,000 to 950,000 distinct CDR3 sequences, around 45% being singletons. The chain has TRBV7-3 and TRBJ2-1, with unresolved D. The J call may be in error: the DNA end matches TRBJ2-7 better. The receptor comes from a girl aged 5-17 years with multiple sclerosis. Sequencing was done on a sample of blood. The DNA of the CDR3 is TGTGCCAGCAGCTTAACGGGCGACTCCCCAAGCTCCTACAATGAGCAGTACTTC. It is translated as CASSLTGDSPSSYNEQYF.